The rows below give T cell receptor beta chains drawn from one sample of a study of T cells in Graves' hyperthyroidism and ophthalmopathy. TCRdb reanalysed the multiplex PCR reads using MiXCR and keeps one entry per CDR3 protein. The sample contains hundreds of thousands of distinct CDR3 sequences, roughly 14% of which appear only once. Specimen: blood. Receptor source: a woman aged 40 to 55 with Graves' ophthalmopathy. CDR3s include the opening cysteine and the closing phenylalanine or tryptophan. The D gene is left open where the match is weak. Expanded clones are given a class, and other clones once, few, many or no size at all.

>NA|TRBV10-3|many|TRBJ2-7|13
TGTGCCATCAGCCGGCACCCCGCTTACGAGCAGTACTTC
CAISRHPAYEQYF
>TRBD1|TRBV3-1|few|TRBJ2-2|17
TGTGCCAGCAGCAGTCTTACAGGGGGTTACAACACCGGGGAGCTGTTTTTT
CASSSLTGGYNTGELFF
>TRBD2|TRBV6-2/TRBV6-3|many|TRBJ2-7|14
TGTGCCAGCAGTGGGACTAGCGAAGCCTACGAGCAGTACTTC
CASSGTSEAYEQYF
>TRBD1|TRBV5-1|many|TRBJ2-2|16
TGCGCCAGCAGCTTGGGACAGGGTGTGAACACCGGGGAGCTGTTTTTT
CASSLGQGVNTGELFF
>NA|TRBV28|NA|TRBJ1-2|14
TGTGCCTCGCGGGGCAGGGACCCAACCGGTGGCTACACCTTC
CASRGRDPTGGYTF
>NA|TRBV7-2|many|TRBJ1-1|13
TGTGCCAGCAGCTCCCGGGGTCCCACTGAAGCTTTCTTT
CASSSRGPTEAFF
>NA|TRBV6-2/TRBV6-3|many|TRBJ2-5|14
TGTGCCAGCAGTTACTCGATGGGGGAGGTTGACCAGTACTTC
CASSYSMGEVDQYF
>NA|TRBV28|few|TRBJ2-2|14
TGTGCCAGCGTGGCCGGGGTGAACACCGGGGAGCTGTTTTTT
CASVAGVNTGELFF
>NA|TRBV10-3|NA|TRBJ2-2|13
TGTGCCATCAGTCCCGACCGGGGCGGGGAGCTGTTTTTT
CAISPDRGGELFF
>NA|TRBV2|NA|TRBJ2-7|15
TGTGCCAGCAGTGAAGGCGATCCTAACTACTACGAGCAGTACTTC
CASSEGDPNYYEQYF
>TRBD1|TRBV27|many|TRBJ1-5|14
TGTGCCAGCAGGAGAACAGGGGGCGGTCAGCCCCAGCATTTT
CASRRTGGGQPQHF
>TRBD2|TRBV25-1|many|TRBJ2-7|15
TGTGCCAGCAGTAAGACTAGCGGGATCACCTACGAGCAGTACTTC
CASSKTSGITYEQYF
>NA|TRBV10-3|many|TRBJ2-2|13
TGTGCCATCAGTGAGGGGGGCACCGGGGAGCTGTTTTTT
CAISEGGTGELFF
>NA|TRBV7-9|many|TRBJ2-7|14
TGTGCCAGCAGCTCCTCTGCCGACAACTACGAGCAGTACTTC
CASSSSADNYEQYF
>NA|TRBV6-2/TRBV6-3|NA|TRBJ1-5|16
TGTGCCAGCAGTTACGACAGAGATCGGGGCAATCAGCCCCAGCATTTT
CASSYDRDRGNQPQHF